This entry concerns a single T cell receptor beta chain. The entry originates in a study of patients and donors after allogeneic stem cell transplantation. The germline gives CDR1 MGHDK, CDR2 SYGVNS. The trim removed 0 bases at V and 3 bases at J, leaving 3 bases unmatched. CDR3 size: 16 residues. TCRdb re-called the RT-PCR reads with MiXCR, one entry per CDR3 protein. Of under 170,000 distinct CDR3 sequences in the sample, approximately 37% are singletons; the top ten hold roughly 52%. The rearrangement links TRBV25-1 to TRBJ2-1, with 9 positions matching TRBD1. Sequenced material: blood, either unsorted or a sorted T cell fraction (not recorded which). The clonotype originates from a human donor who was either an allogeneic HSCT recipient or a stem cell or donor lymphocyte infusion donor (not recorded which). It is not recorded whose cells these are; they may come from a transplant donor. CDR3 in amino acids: CASSEYATGGYNEQFF. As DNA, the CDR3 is TGTGCCAGCAGTGAATACGCGACAGGGGGCTACAATGAGCAGTTCTTC.